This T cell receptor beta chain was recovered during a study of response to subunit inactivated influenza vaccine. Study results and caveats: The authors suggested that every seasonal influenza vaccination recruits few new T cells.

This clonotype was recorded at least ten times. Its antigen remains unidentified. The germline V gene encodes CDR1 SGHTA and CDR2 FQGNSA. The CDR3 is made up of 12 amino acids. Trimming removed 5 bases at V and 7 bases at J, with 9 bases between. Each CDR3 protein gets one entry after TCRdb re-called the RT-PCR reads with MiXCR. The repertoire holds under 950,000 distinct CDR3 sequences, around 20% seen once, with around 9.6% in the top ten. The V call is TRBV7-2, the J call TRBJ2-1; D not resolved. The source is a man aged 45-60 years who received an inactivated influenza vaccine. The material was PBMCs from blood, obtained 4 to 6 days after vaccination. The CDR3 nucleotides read TGTGCCAGCAGCCCAGGTCTAAATGAGCAGTTCTTC. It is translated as CASSPGLNEQFF.